This T cell receptor (beta chain) was profiled in a study of CD8+ T cells in alopecia areata. Study-wide results and caveats: Tofacitinib significantly decreased scalp clonality and expanded CD8+ clones among top 100. An increase in clonality over normal scalp was evident in lesional scalp, especially alopecia totalis/universalis.

Treatment denoted: oral pan-JAK inhibitor, 5-10 mg twice daily. About this clone itself: The antigen is unknown.

Germline assignment: CDR1 MGHRA and CDR2 YSYEKL. This CDR3 is built from 15 residues. The germline V and J ends were trimmed by 1 base and 4 bases, with 11 bases remaining between them. Investigators isolated RNA and reverse transcribed it into cDNA to act as the sequencing template. Profiled with immunoSEQ multiplex PCR; TCRdb holds only in-frame clones, not every one. The sample yields 170,000 or so clones, around 58% seen once. The sequence was collected from a human donor with alopecia areata. The rearrangement uses TRBV4-1 and TRBJ1-5; D unresolved. This specimen was CD8+ T cells sorted from blood, taken at week 24, from a patient treated with tofacitinib. CDR3 DNA: TGCGCCAGCAGCCAAGTTCGACGGCGAAATCAGCCCCAGCATTTT. It translates to CASSQVRRRNQPQHF.